The 13 T cell receptor beta chains reported below all come from one sample, sequenced in a study of T cell repertoires in cytomegalovirus infection. MiXCR, applied by TCRdb to the reads, yields one record per CDR3 protein. Of roughly 500,000 distinct CDR3 sequences detected, about 11% appear once; the ten largest clones hold approximately 10%. Material: PBMCs. These receptors came from a human donor in good health (CMV status not recorded). Some clones in this sample may be carry-over from other donors' samples.

A note on this clonotype: The conserved phenylalanine or tryptophan is not found at the CDR3 terminus, so this likely reflects a read error. The chain is built from TRBV5-6 and TRBJ2-2, with D unclear. This CDR3 is built from 13 residues. Germline V gene data show CDR1 as SGHDT and CDR2 as YYEEEE. The CDR3 nucleotides read TGTGCCGGCAGCTTCCCTGTCACCGGGGAGCTGTTTATT. Translation: CAGSFPVTGELFI.

This clonotype was seen at least ten times. This CDR3 reads CAISDQGGGSRTDTQYF. CDR3 DNA: TGTGCCATCAGTGATCAGGGCGGGGGGTCCCGCACAGATACGCAGTATTTT. The chain recombines TRBV10-3 with TRBJ2-3; 8 bases are shared with TRBD2. The CDR3 loop spans 17 amino acids. V trimming: 3 bases; J trimming: 1 base; junction bases outside the gene matches: 9. Germline V gene sequence: CDR1 ENHRY, CDR2 SYGVKD.

The chain has TRBV29-1 and TRBJ2-7, with 10 bases lining up with TRBD2. CDR1 and CDR2 (germline): SQVTM, ANQGSEA. J lost 6 bases, V lost 7 bases, and 9 bases had no gene match. The CDR3 loop spans 13 amino acids. The CDR3 reads CSATPLAGGEQYF. CDR3 coding DNA: TGCAGCGCGACACCCTTAGCGGGAGGCGAGCAGTACTTC.

This clonotype has at least ten counts. This chain links TRBV7-3 with TRBJ2-5; D gene ambiguous. This CDR3 spans 13 amino acids. Deletions cut 5 bases from V and 0 bases from J, with 7 bases between. CDR1 is SGHTA, CDR2 FQGTGA, per germline. CDR3 DNA: TGTGCCAGCAGCGCCTGGGACCAAGAGACCCAGTACTTC. Protein: CASSAWDQETQYF.

This clonotype was counted ten times or more. The rearrangement links TRBV5-5 to TRBJ1-2, with TRBD1 identical over 8 bases. CDR3 length: 14 amino acids. V lost 3 bases and J lost 6; bases outside the gene matches: 7. Germline assignment: CDR1 SGHKS and CDR2 YYEKEE (reference sequence). CDR3 sequence: CASSSTGGKNGYTF. The CDR3 coding sequence is TGTGCCAGCAGCTCTACAGGGGGAAAGAATGGCTACACCTTC.

This clonotype has a count of ten or more. The chain employs TRBV12-3 or TRBV12-4 and TRBJ1-1; D remains ambiguous. This CDR3 has 14 amino acids. V was pared by 0 bases and J by 7 bases, with 12 bases between. The CDR3 DNA reads TGTGCCAGCAGTTTAGCTACAGAAACAGTTGAAGCTTTCTTT. It codes for CASSLATETVEAFF.

In its sample, this clonotype was seen many times. CDR3 nucleotides: TGTGCCAGCAGTTTCCTGGGACTAGCGGGAGGCTCCCGGCACTACGAGCAGTACTTC. It is translated as CASSFLGLAGGSRHYEQYF. This chain uses TRBV28 with TRBJ2-7; 15 bases are shared with TRBD2. With 3 bases clipped from V and 3 bases from J, the junction kept 12 bases outside the gene matches. The CDR3 sequence is 19 residues long. Germline loops: CDR1 MDHEN, CDR2 SYDVKM. Filled out from reference TRBV28 and TRBJ2-7, the complete variable domain reads DVKVTQSSRYLVKRTGEKVFLECVQDMDHENMFWYRQDPGLGLRLIYFSYDVKMKEKGDIPEGYSVSREKKERFSLILESASTNQTSMYLCASSFLGLAGGSRHYEQYFGPGTRLTVT.

This clonotype has at least ten counts. The chain employs TRBV7-8 and TRBJ1-6; the D is unclear. Germline V gene data show CDR1 as SGHVS and CDR2 as FQNEAQ. The CDR3 runs 17 residues. The V end was cut by 0 bases, the J end by 9 bases, with 18 bases between. CDR3 in amino acids: CASSLAGRVLEVSPLHF. As DNA, the CDR3 is TGTGCCAGCAGCTTAGCGGGGAGGGTCCTTGAGGTTTCACCCCTCCACTTT. The whole variable domain, remainder taken from reference TRBV7-8 and TRBJ1-6, is GAGVSQSPRYKVAKRGQDVALRCDPISGHVSLFWYQQALGQGPEFLTYFQNEAQLDKSGLPSDRFFAERPEGSVSTLKIQRTQQEDSAVYLCASSLAGRVLEVSPLHFGNGTRLTVT.

The chain is built from TRBV5-1 and TRBJ1-2, with D hard to call. The CDR3 is 13 amino acids. Deletions cut 0 bases from V and 1 base from J, with 4 bases between. Looked up from germline, CDR1 is SGHRS and CDR2 is YFSETQ. The CDR3 loop is CASSLDDNYGYTF. The CDR3 DNA is TGCGCCAGCAGCTTGGATGATAACTATGGCTACACCTTC.

This clonotype showed up many times. The chain couples TRBV6-1 to TRBJ2-6; 7 bases line up with TRBD1. V dropped 6 bases and J dropped 4; count of bases not matched to a gene: 15. This CDR3 region has 18 residues. CDR1 and CDR2 (germline): MNHNS, SASEGT. CDR3: CASRGLTGLGRGANVLTF. In DNA form, the CDR3 reads TGTGCCAGCAGGGGCCTGACAGGGCTCGGCAGGGGGGCCAACGTCCTGACTTTC.

In regard to this clonotype: The junction and the germline gene differ at one end; a read error may be behind it. The chain has TRBV28 and TRBJ2-1, with D possibly being TRBD1 (6 bases). Per germline, CDR1 MDHEN and CDR2 SYDVKM. The CDR3 contains 14 residues. CDR3 loop: CASSFTGNLNEQIF. The CDR3, as DNA: TGTGCCAGCAGTTTTACAGGGAACCTCAATGAGCAGATCTTC.

There are many counts of this clonotype. J is TRBJ2-7 and V is TRBV6-2 or TRBV6-3, with 7 bases matching TRBD1. Germline CDR1 and CDR2: MNHEY and SVGEGT. CDR3 size: 14 residues. Trimming at V came to 1 base and at J to 7 bases, leaving 7 bases not matched to a gene. In nucleotides, the CDR3 is TGTGCCAGCAGTTACTATGAGACAGGGCAAGAGCAGTACTTC. Amino acids: CASSYYETGQEQYF.

This clonotype showed up just once. The J gene is TRBJ2-7, the V gene TRBV28; either TRBD1 or TRBD2 may supply D (5 bases each). V was clipped by 4 bases and J by 6 bases, with 16 bases between them. The CDR3 is 14 amino acids. The V gene's germline CDR1 is MDHEN and CDR2 SYDVKM. CDR3 loop: CASSSGTQQGEQYF. In DNA form, the CDR3 reads TGTGCCAGCAGTTCCGGGACCCAGCAAGGCGAGCAGTACTTC. The complete variable domain, with remaining parts taken from reference TRBV28 and TRBJ2-7, reads DVKVTQSSRYLVKRTGEKVFLECVQDMDHENMFWYRQDPGLGLRLIYFSYDVKMKEKGDIPEGYSVSREKKERFSLILESASTNQTSMYLCASSSGTQQGEQYFGPGTRLTVT.